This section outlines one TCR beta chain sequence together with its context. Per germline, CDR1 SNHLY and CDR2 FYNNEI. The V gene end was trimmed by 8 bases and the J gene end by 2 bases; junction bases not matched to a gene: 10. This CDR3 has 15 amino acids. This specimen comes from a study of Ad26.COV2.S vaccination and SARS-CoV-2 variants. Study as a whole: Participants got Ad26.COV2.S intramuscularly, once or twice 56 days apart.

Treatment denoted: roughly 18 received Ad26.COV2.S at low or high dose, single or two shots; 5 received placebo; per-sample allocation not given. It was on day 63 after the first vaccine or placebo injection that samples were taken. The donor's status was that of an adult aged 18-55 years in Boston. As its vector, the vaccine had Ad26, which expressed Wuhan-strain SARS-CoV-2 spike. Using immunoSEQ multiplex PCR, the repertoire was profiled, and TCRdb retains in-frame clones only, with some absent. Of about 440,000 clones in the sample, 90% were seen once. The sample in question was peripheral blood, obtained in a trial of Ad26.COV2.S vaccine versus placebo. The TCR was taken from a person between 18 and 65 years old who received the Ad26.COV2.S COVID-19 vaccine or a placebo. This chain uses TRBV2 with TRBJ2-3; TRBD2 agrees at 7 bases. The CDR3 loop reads CASSARLAFTDTQYF. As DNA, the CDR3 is TGTGCCAGCTCCGCTCGACTAGCTTTCACAGATACGCAGTATTTT.